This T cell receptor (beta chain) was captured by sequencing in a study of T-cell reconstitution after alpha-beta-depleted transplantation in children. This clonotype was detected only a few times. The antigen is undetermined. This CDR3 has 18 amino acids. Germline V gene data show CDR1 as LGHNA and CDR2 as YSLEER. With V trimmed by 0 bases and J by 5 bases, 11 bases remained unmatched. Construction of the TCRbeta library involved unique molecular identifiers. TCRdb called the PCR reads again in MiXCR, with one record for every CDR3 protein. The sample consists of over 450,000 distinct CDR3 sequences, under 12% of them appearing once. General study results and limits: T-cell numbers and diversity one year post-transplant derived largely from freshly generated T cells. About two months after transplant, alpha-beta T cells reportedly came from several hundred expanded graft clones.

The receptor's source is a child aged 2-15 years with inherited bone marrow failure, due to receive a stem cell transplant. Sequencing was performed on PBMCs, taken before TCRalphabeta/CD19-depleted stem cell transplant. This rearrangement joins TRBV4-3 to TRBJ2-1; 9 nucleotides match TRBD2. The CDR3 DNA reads TGCGCCAGCAGCCAAGAAGGGGGCGGCGGGAGGGCCAACAATGAGCAGTTCTTC. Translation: CASSQEGGGGRANNEQFF.